A single sample is the source of the 16 T cell receptor beta chains below, sequenced in a study of T-cell memory formation after mild COVID-19. TCRdb analysed the 5' RACE reads with MiXCR anew, one entry per CDR3 protein. The repertoire holds some 350,000 distinct CDR3 sequences, 10% to 15% seen once, with about a fifth in the top ten. Source material: PBMCs or a T cell subset sorted from them (not recorded which). The source of these receptors is a man aged 18-30 years who had mild COVID-19 (a few samples of this study predate the infection). Cell type and time point are not known.

This clonotype has more than one count but fewer than ten. The chain joins TRBV6-5 to TRBJ1-2, with D uncertain. Trimming stripped 0 bases from V and 6 bases from J, with 14 bases between. The CDR3 is made up of 15 amino acids. Germline assignment: CDR1 MNHEY and CDR2 SVGAGI. The CDR3 loop is CASSYSKGIFHGYTF. CDR3 in DNA: TGTGCCAGCAGTTACTCGAAAGGGATCTTCCATGGCTACACCTTC.

V usage is TRBV20-1 and J usage is TRBJ2-1, with 9 bases that match TRBD2. CDR3 length equals 16 residues. The junction had 11 bases not matched to a gene; V was cut back by 6 bases and J by 2 bases. The germline gives CDR1 DFQATT, CDR2 SNEGSKA (reference sequence). For the CDR3, the DNA is TGCAGTGCCATGGTTCTCCTAGCGGGGACCTACAATGAGCAGTTCTTC. Translation gives CSAMVLLAGTYNEQFF.

In this sample, this clonotype turned up a few times. The chain links TRBV4-2 to TRBJ2-5, with TRBD2 as a possible D gene (5 bases). Germline-derived CDR1 and CDR2 are LGHNA and YNFKEQ. CDR3 length: 13 residues. Trimming left V 0 bases short and J 4 bases short, with 6 bases between. The CDR3, as DNA: TGTGCCAGCAGCCAAGAAGAGGGAGAGACCCAGTACTTC. Its protein is CASSQEEGETQYF.

The V call is TRBV7-2, the J call TRBJ2-6; D gene uncertain. The CDR3 loop spans 15 amino acids. Trimming removed 6 bases from V and 0 bases from J, with 9 bases in between. CDR1 is SGHTA, CDR2 FQGNSA, per germline. The CDR3 DNA follows: TGTGCCAGCAGACTTCTAGACTCTGGGGCCAACGTCCTGACTTTC. Protein sequence: CASRLLDSGANVLTF. The full variable domain, with the rest looked up from reference TRBV7-2 and TRBJ2-6, is GAGVSQSPSNKVTEKGKDVELRCDPISGHTALYWYRQSLGQGLEFLIYFQGNSAPDKSGLPSDRFSAERTGGSVSTLTIQRTQQEDSAVYLCASRLLDSGANVLTFGAGSRLTVL.

This clonotype was recorded many times. The chain is built from TRBV5-4 and TRBJ2-1; D uncertain. The CDR3 contains 14 residues. V was pared by 5 bases and J by 8 bases, with 17 bases between. CDR1 SGHNT and CDR2 YYREEE come from the germline V gene (reference sequence). The CDR3 here is CASRLEPGDYEQFF. In DNA form, the CDR3 reads TGTGCCAGCAGACTGGAGCCCGGAGACTATGAGCAGTTCTTC.

J is TRBJ2-3 and V is TRBV7-2, with TRBD2 matching over 8 bases. This CDR3 has 17 amino acids. J was trimmed by 1 base and V by 5 bases; bases with no gene match: 11. Looked up from germline, CDR1 is SGHTA and CDR2 is FQGNSA. The CDR3 DNA reads TGTGCCAGCAGCCCGAAGACTAGCGCATGGGGCACAGATACGCAGTATTTT. Its translation is CASSPKTSAWGTDTQYF.

This clonotype has only a few counts. The rearrangement links TRBV25-1 to TRBJ2-1, with D unresolved. The CDR3 loop spans 13 amino acids. From germline, CDR1 is MGHDK and CDR2 SYGVNS. V gave up 0 bases and J gave up 9 bases, with 9 bases separating them. This CDR3 is CASSEYPVAEQFF. The CDR3 nucleotides read TGTGCCAGCAGTGAATATCCCGTGGCTGAGCAGTTCTTC.

This rearrangement joins TRBV7-9 to TRBJ1-1, with D unresolved. Germline V CDR1 and CDR2: SEHNR, FQNEAQ (reference sequence). The CDR3 loop spans 16 amino acids. Trimming took 1 base from V and 0 from J, leaving 12 bases between them. The CDR3 nucleotides read TGTGCCAGCAGCTTAGTTCTCCTTAAAATGAACACTGAAGCTTTCTTT. It codes for CASSLVLLKMNTEAFF.

The chain joins TRBV6-5 to TRBJ1-5; D is uncertain. Germline lookup yields CDR1 MNHEY and CDR2 SVGAGI. The CDR3 consists of 13 residues. Between the trimmed V and J ends, which lost 6 bases and 1 base, there was a span of 7 bases. The CDR3 here is CASRKQSNQPQHF. CDR3 nucleotides: TGTGCCAGCAGGAAACAGAGCAATCAGCCCCAGCATTTT.

A word on this clonotype: It may be a read error: a sequence one base away is much more abundant. V and J are TRBV12-3 or TRBV12-4 and TRBJ2-3, with unresolved D. The CDR3 consists of 13 residues. V was shortened by 5 bases and J by 8 bases, with 14 bases between the two germline ends. The DNA of the CDR3 is TGTGCCAGCAGTCTCCACCGCCAGCCTACGCAGTATTTT. Its protein product is CASSLHRQPTQYF.

The chain links TRBV5-1 to TRBJ2-2; D may be TRBD2 (5 bases). Trimming cost V 2 bases and J 4 bases, with 9 bases left between them. Germline values: CDR1 SGHRS, CDR2 YFSETQ. The CDR3 extends over 14 amino acids. Written as DNA, the CDR3 is TGCGCCAGCAGCTTCCCCCGGGGCACCGGGGAGCTGTTTTTT. This translates into CASSFPRGTGELFF. The full variable domain, completed using reference TRBV5-1 and TRBJ2-2, is KAGVTQTPRYLIKTRGQQVTLSCSPISGHRSVSWYQQTPGQGLQFLFEYFSETQRNKGNFPGRFSGRQFSNSRSEMNVSTLELGDSALYLCASSFPRGTGELFFGEGSRLTVL.

This clonotype was counted only a few times. V and J are TRBV7-3 and TRBJ2-2; D is possibly TRBD2 (7 bases). The V end lost 5 bases, the J end lost 7 bases, and 14 bases lay between the germline ends. This CDR3 is 14 amino acids long. The germline gives CDR1 SGHTA, CDR2 FQGTGA. The chain's CDR3 is CASSPRGLIGELFF. The CDR3 bases are TGTGCCAGCAGCCCGCGGGGGCTGATCGGGGAGCTGTTTTTT.

This clonotype turned up a few times. The genes are TRBV6-5 and TRBJ2-5; D may be TRBD1 or TRBD2 (6 bases each). This CDR3 has 14 residues. Per germline, CDR1 MNHEY and CDR2 SVGAGI. V lost 0 bases and J 6 bases, leaving 11 bases between the germline ends. This CDR3 reads CASSYSGGRQTQYF. Written as DNA, the CDR3 is TGTGCCAGCAGTTACTCAGGGGGGAGGCAGACCCAGTACTTC.

This clonotype was picked up a small number of times. The rearrangement uses TRBV20-1 and TRBJ2-1; 10 nucleotides line up with TRBD2. Germline V CDR1 and CDR2: DFQATT, SNEGSKA (reference sequence). There are 14 residues in the CDR3. J was trimmed by 6 bases and V by 5 bases; bases with no gene match: 7. CDR3 sequence: CSAVASGGFNEQFF. The CDR3 DNA follows: TGCAGTGCTGTCGCTAGCGGGGGTTTCAATGAGCAGTTCTTC.

The chain is built from TRBV5-8 and TRBJ2-7; TRBD1 matches at 7 bases. The CDR3 has 16 residues. Trimming removed 4 bases from V and 5 bases from J; junction bases left unmatched: 15. The germline CDR1 and CDR2 sequences are SGHTS and YDEGEE. CDR3 sequence reads: CASSPGTAGRDDEQYF. CDR3 DNA: TGTGCCAGCAGCCCAGGGACAGCCGGTCGGGACGACGAGCAGTACTTC.

J is TRBJ1-2 and V is TRBV6-2 or TRBV6-3, with D possibly matching TRBD1 (6 bases). The CDR3 extends over 16 amino acids. Germline CDR1 and CDR2: MNHEY and SVGEGT. The V end lost 7 bases, the J end lost 4 bases, and 22 bases lay between the germline ends. For the CDR3, the DNA is TGTGCCAGCACCGATTTCCTGACAGGCTTCATCTATGGCTACACCTTC. This encodes CASTDFLTGFIYGYTF.